Listed below are T cell receptor beta chains from one sample, sequenced in a study of somatic mutations in cytotoxic T cells in rheumatoid arthritis. The data were produced by immunoSEQ multiplex PCR, yet TCRdb's version contains in-frame clones alone and is incomplete. The repertoire holds about 19,000 clones, with around 67% as singletons. The sample taken for sequencing was CD8+ T cells sorted from blood. These receptors were collected from an adult with rheumatoid arthritis. Each CDR3 is given with its conserved first and last residue. D genes are given only for firm matches. The size of a clone is reported for some rows only, either as once, few or many, or as a class for expanded clones.

size	V	D	J	CDR3	DNA
.	TRBV27	.	TRBJ1-2	CASSLGPYYGYTF	TGTGCCAGTTCTCTGGGTCCGTACTATGGCTACACCTTC
.	TRBV27	.	TRBJ2-2	CASSPRSGVGELFF	TGTGCCAGCAGTCCACGATCAGGGGTCGGGGAGCTGTTTTTT
.	TRBV19	.	TRBJ1-2	CASSIGGSGGYTF	TGTGCCAGTAGTATTGGGGGGAGTGGTGGCTACACCTTC
.	TRBV7-2	TRBD2	TRBJ2-5	CASSLGLAGMETQYF	TGTGCCAGCAGCCTGGGACTAGCGGGGATGGAGACCCAGTACTTC
.	TRBV5-1	TRBD2	TRBJ2-3	CASSLAQLAGGLTDTQYF	TGCGCCAGCAGCTTGGCCCAACTAGCGGGGGGGCTGACAGATACGCAGTATTTT
.	TRBV4-3	TRBD1	TRBJ1-5	CASSQGTGDHQPQHF	TGCGCCAGCAGCCAAGGGACAGGGGATCATCAGCCCCAGCATTTT
.	TRBV25-1	TRBD1	TRBJ1-1	CASSAGQGATEAFF	TGTGCCAGCAGTGCCGGACAGGGGGCAACTGAAGCTTTCTTT
.	TRBV4-1	.	TRBJ1-3	CASSQDLRGPGNTIYF	TGCGCCAGCAGCCAAGATCTGCGGGGCCCTGGAAACACCATATATTTT
few	TRBV6-1	TRBD1	TRBJ1-2	CASSGWGTGVDYGYTF	TGTGCCAGCAGTGGCTGGGGGACAGGGGTCGACTATGGCTACACCTTC
.	TRBV7-6	.	TRBJ1-1	CASSLEPNTEAFF	TGTGCCAGCAGCCTGGAACCGAACACTGAAGCTTTCTTT
.	TRBV6-5	.	TRBJ2-5	CASSYHRDSQETQYF	TGTGCCAGCAGTTACCACCGGGACTCGCAAGAGACCCAGTACTTC
.	TRBV7-8	.	TRBJ1-2	CASSPVGGVSYGYTF	TGTGCCAGCAGCCCGGTGGGGGGTGTGAGCTATGGCTACACCTTC
once	TRBV6-6	TRBD1	TRBJ1-6	CASNQDRANSPLHF	TGTGCCAGCAACCAGGACAGGGCGAATTCACCCCTCCACTTT
few	TRBV19	TRBD1	TRBJ1-1	CASSYLGQAYEAFF	TGTGCCAGTAGTTATTTGGGACAGGCCTATGAAGCTTTCTTT
few	TRBV6-6	.	TRBJ1-2	CASSYVGARDYGYTF	TGTGCCAGCAGTTACGTCGGGGCCCGGGACTATGGCTACACCTTC
.	TRBV7-2	.	TRBJ1-5	CASSLDWLAGDQPQHF	TGTGCCAGCAGCTTAGATTGGTTGGCAGGTGATCAGCCCCAGCATTTT
.	TRBV28	.	TRBJ2-7	CASSLIPPGEQYF	TGTGCCAGCAGTTTAATCCCTCCGGGTGAGCAGTACTTC
.	TRBV27	TRBD2	TRBJ2-3	CASSSGTSGGSTDTQYF	TGTGCCAGCAGTTCCGGGACTAGCGGGGGCTCGACAGATACGCAGTATTTT
.	TRBV11-3	.	TRBJ2-7	CASSLIQGYEQYF	TGTGCCAGCAGCTTAATCCAGGGCTACGAGCAGTACTTC
.	TRBV7-9	TRBD2	TRBJ2-7	CASSTSLSGGTTPLYEQYF	TGTGCCAGCAGTACTAGTCTTAGCGGGGGGACAACTCCTCTCTACGAGCAGTACTTC
.	TRBV25-1	.	TRBJ2-2	CASSEMAGTGELFF	TGTGCCAGCAGTGAAATGGCCGGCACCGGGGAGCTGTTTTTT
medium-sized	TRBV7-9	.	TRBJ1-1	CASRPPGGEGTEAFF	TGTGCCAGCAGACCCCCGGGGGGCGAAGGAACTGAAGCTTTCTTT
.	TRBV5-6	.	TRBJ2-2	CASSFVDGELFF	TGTGCCAGCAGCTTCGTGGACGGGGAGCTGTTTTTT
.	TRBV19	.	TRBJ1-6	CASSIGDNSPLHF	TGTGCCAGTAGTATAGGGGATAATTCACCCCTCCACTTT
.	TRBV19	.	TRBJ1-1	CASTRGNTEAFF	TGTGCCAGTACCAGGGGGAACACTGAAGCTTTCTTT
.	TRBV7-9	.	TRBJ1-4	CASSQTATNEKLFF	TGTGCCAGCAGCCAGACTGCAACTAATGAAAAACTGTTTTTT
.	TRBV7-2	.	TRBJ1-5	CASSSGVGSNQPQHF	TGTGCCAGCAGCTCAGGGGTTGGCAGCAATCAGCCCCAGCATTTT
.	TRBV6-5	TRBD2	TRBJ2-1	CASSLSTSGGAVEQFF	TGTGCCAGCAGTTTATCGACTAGCGGGGGGGCGGTTGAGCAGTTCTTC
.	TRBV7-2	TRBD2	TRBJ2-2	CASSSRELAGPGELFF	TGTGCCAGCAGCTCCAGGGAACTAGCGGGGCCCGGGGAGCTGTTTTTT
.	TRBV5-4	TRBD1	TRBJ2-7	CASSPGQGLSYEQYF	TGTGCCAGCAGCCCGGGACAGGGTCTATCCTACGAGCAGTACTTC
.	TRBV7-9	.	TRBJ1-1	CASSERVDTEAFF	TGTGCCAGCTCTGAAAGGGTGGATACTGAAGCTTTCTTT
.	TRBV7-8	.	TRBJ2-7	CASSPHLSVYEQYF	TGTGCCAGCAGCCCCCATCTTTCGGTCTACGAGCAGTACTTC